The clone carrying this TCR beta chain was seen once. Its antigen is not identified. This entry is derived from a study of PD-1 blockade in classical Hodgkin lymphoma. Study-wide context: Treatment was intravenous nivolumab, 3 mg/kg every 2 weeks, until progression.

This table comes from immunoSEQ multiplex PCR, and its TCRdb copy is limited to in-frame clones, with some not included. The data contain 15,000 to 20,000 clones, more than 65% of them singletons. Whole-study findings and limits: It was CD4+ TCR diversity, not CD8+, that rose significantly by C4D1.

Time point described: cycle 4 day 1 (C4D1), after 6 weeks of nivolumab. Every patient had relapsed following autologous stem cell transplantation, and cohorts differed in brentuximab vedotin exposure. The sequencing here drew on peripheral blood mononuclear cells (PBMCs), taken before the fourth cycle of nivolumab. The sequence came from a human donor with classical Hodgkin lymphoma.

CDR3 DNA sequence: TGTGCCAGTAGTTTCGGGGGCAATCAGCCCCAGCATTTT. It is translated as CASSFGGNQPQHF. The V call is TRBV19, the J call TRBJ1-5; no clear D. Trimming cost V 5 bases and J 2 bases, with 7 bases left between them. Germline-derived CDR1 and CDR2 are LNHDA and SQIVND (reference sequence). The CDR3 contains 13 residues.